This note documents a single T cell receptor (beta chain) sequence. What it recognizes is unknown. The sample comes from a study of T cells in tumors after PD-1 blockade. Genomic DNA template from tumor biopsies or peripheral blood, 616 ng to 6,004 ng input. Study observations and caveats: Peripheral recruitment is suggested, as some novel exhausted tumor clones were in pre-treatment blood.

The assay was immunoSEQ multiplex PCR, and TCRdb's table has in-frame clones only and misses some. The table lists about 60,000 clones, around 67% of them singletons. The CDR3 length is 19 residues. The chain uses TRBV21-1 and TRBJ1-2. TRBV21-1 is annotated as a pseudogene. The origin of this receptor is a human donor with basal cell carcinoma. The sample consisted of PBMCs, taken after anti-PD-1 treatment. The DNA of the CDR3 is TGTGCCAGCAGCAAAGTCGTAGGGTACCGATTTCGAGCTAACTATGGCTACACCTTC. Translating it yields CASSKVVGYRFRANYGYTF.